The text below deals with one T cell receptor (beta chain). The target antigen is unknown. Its ends do not fully match the called genes, so a read error is possible. Some clones are missing from TCRdb's copy, which holds only in-frame ones; the method was immunoSEQ multiplex PCR. The sample contains roughly 80,000 clones, roughly 74% of which appear only once. The germline gives CDR1 MNHNS, CDR2 SASEGT. The CDR3 sequence is 15 residues long. These data come from a study of radiotherapy plus CTLA-4 blockade in lung cancer. Findings and limits, study-wide: Clones of tumor-derived TCRs expanded in blood after radiotherapy plus ipilimumab.

The receptor comes from a human donor with non-small cell lung cancer whose response to radiotherapy plus ipilimumab could not be evaluated. Material: peripheral blood, obtained from a patient treated with radiotherapy plus ipilimumab. The rearrangement joins TRBV6-1 to TRBJ1-4; 9 bases are a match to TRBD1. In nucleotides, the CDR3 is TGTGCCAGCAGTGTCGAACCGGGACAGGGCCGAAAACTGGTTTTT. Protein: CASSVEPGQGRKLVF.